This passage covers 24 T cell receptor beta chains from one sample sequenced in a study of T cell responses to AZD1222 COVID-19 vaccine. Sequencing was performed with immunoSEQ multiplex PCR; in TCRdb, only in-frame clones are kept and a portion is missing. This table has hundreds of thousands of clones, around 93% appearing once. Source: peripheral blood, taken 28 days after the second AZD1222 dose. These receptors all stem from an adult who received the AZD1222 COVID-19 vaccine.

This chain joins TRBV5-6 and TRBJ2-1; TRBD2 might be the D (5 bases). The V and J ends lost 4 bases and 7 bases respectively, with 18 bases between them. This CDR3 spans 15 amino acids. Germline CDR1 and CDR2: SGHDT and YYEEEE. CDR3 bases: TGTGCCAGCAGCCCCTGGGGTAGGAGGTTGAATGAGCAGTTCTTC. Its translation: CASSPWGRRLNEQFF.

The chain combines TRBV5-1 with TRBJ2-2; a weak D match, TRBD1 (6 bases). CDR3 length: 16 residues. V lost 0 bases and J 1 base, leaving 10 bases between the germline ends. The germline V gene encodes CDR1 SGHRS and CDR2 YFSETQ. The CDR3 loop reads CASSLAVQGNTGELFF. CDR3 bases: TGCGCCAGCAGCTTGGCGGTACAGGGGAACACCGGGGAGCTGTTTTTT.

In the case of this clone: The sample carries other DNA sequences with the same CDR3. The rearrangement links TRBV7-9 to TRBJ2-5; D is ambiguous. Germline loops: CDR1 SEHNR, CDR2 FQNEAQ (reference sequence). V was trimmed by 1 base and J by 2 bases, leaving 2 bases between them. This CDR3 is built from 12 residues. Here the CDR3 reads CASSLGQETQYF. The CDR3 DNA reads TGTGCCAGCAGCTTAGGGCAAGAGACCCAGTACTTC.

In this sample, this clone turned up once. This chain links TRBV5-4 with TRBJ2-1, with 11 bases fitting TRBD2. Germline V gene lookup returns CDR1 SGHNT and CDR2 YYREEE (reference sequence). V was pared by 4 bases and J by 7 bases, with 10 bases of the junction left unmatched. The CDR3 extends over 16 amino acids. CDR3 region: CASSTPALAGVNEQFF. CDR3 DNA sequence: TGTGCCAGCAGCACGCCCGCACTAGCGGGAGTAAATGAGCAGTTCTTC.

The chain employs TRBV18 and TRBJ1-1, with D tentatively TRBD1 (5 bases). Trimming took off 3 bases at V and 2 bases at J, with 13 bases between the two ends. Germline CDR1 and CDR2: KGHSH and LQKENI. CDR3 size: 15 residues. CDR3 protein: CASSPLAGQNTEAFF. As DNA, the CDR3 is TGTGCCAGCTCACCCCTGGCAGGGCAAAACACTGAAGCTTTCTTT.

The rearrangement joins TRBV5-1 to TRBJ1-4, with 9 positions matching TRBD1. This CDR3 region has 15 residues. Germline assignment: CDR1 SGHRS and CDR2 YFSETQ. V shed 4 bases, J shed 8 bases, and the junction held 9 bases outside the gene matches. CDR3 coding DNA: TGCGCCAGCAGCCCCTGGACAGGGGACAACGAAAAACTGTTTTTT. Its protein product is CASSPWTGDNEKLFF.

This chain links TRBV28 with TRBJ2-1; TRBD2 agrees at 11 bases. The junction had 8 bases not matched to a gene; V was cut back by 4 bases and J by 9 bases. There are 15 residues in the CDR3. The V gene's germline CDR1 is MDHEN and CDR2 SYDVKM. The CDR3 DNA reads TGTGCCAGCAGTTCGACTAGCGGGACGCACCGTGAGCAGTTCTTC. Amino acid sequence: CASSSTSGTHREQFF.

This chain uses TRBV7-6 with TRBJ2-2, with unresolved D. V was pared by 1 base and J by 1 base, with 10 bases between. The length of the CDR3 is 16 residues. Germline V gene sequence: CDR1 SGHVS, CDR2 FNYEAQ. The CDR3 nucleotides read TGTGCCAGCAGCTTAGAGGAGAGTGGGAACACCGGGGAGCTGTTTTTT. It is translated as CASSLEESGNTGELFF.

This clone was recorded only once. J is TRBJ2-2 and V is TRBV10-1; TRBD1 or TRBD2 may be the D gene (5 bases each). This CDR3 comprises 16 residues. From germline, CDR1 is WNHNN and CDR2 SYGVQD (reference sequence). The V gene lost 4 bases and the J gene lost 1 base, with 13 bases spanning the gap. The CDR3 nucleotides are TGCGCCAGCAGTGGCCCCCCGGGGCGGAACACCGGGGAGCTGTTTTTT. Amino acid sequence: CASSGPPGRNTGELFF.

V is TRBV3-1 (or the pseudogene TRBV3-2) and J is TRBJ2-7, with unresolved D. This CDR3 has 11 residues. V was shortened by 8 bases and J by 7 bases, with 12 bases between the two germline ends. Germline CDR1 is LGHDT and CDR2 is YNNKEL (reference sequence). The CDR3 sequence is CASSSTGEQYF. As DNA, the CDR3 is TGTGCCAGCTCCTCGACCGGGGAGCAGTACTTC.

V and J are TRBV5-1 and TRBJ2-3; the D is unclear. This CDR3 contains 14 residues. Germline V lookup: CDR1 SGHRS, CDR2 YFSETQ. V gave up 3 bases and J gave up 7 bases, with 15 bases separating them. The CDR3 here is CASSSRLESNTQYF. In DNA form, the CDR3 reads TGCGCCAGCAGCTCCAGGCTGGAATCAAATACGCAGTATTTT.

J is TRBJ1-5 and V is TRBV2, with a weak D call TRBD1 (5 bases). Per germline, CDR1 SNHLY and CDR2 FYNNEI. This CDR3 is 12 amino acids long. Trimming removed 6 bases at V and 7 bases at J, with 10 bases between. The CDR3 nucleotides are TGTGCCAGCAGGGGGGGTCGACAGCCCCAGCATTTT. Translating gives CASRGGRQPQHF.

This chain joins TRBV2 and TRBJ2-3; the match to TRBD2 covers 8 bases. This CDR3 comprises 14 residues. Trimming at V came to 3 bases and at J to 1 base, leaving 0 bases not matched to a gene. CDR1 is SNHLY and CDR2 is FYNNEI in the germline V gene. CDR3 DNA: TGTGCCAGCAGTGAGACTAGCGGCACAGATACGCAGTATTTT. It is translated as CASSETSGTDTQYF. The whole variable domain, filled in from reference TRBV2 and TRBJ2-3, reads EPEVTQTPSHQVTQMGQEVILRCVPISNHLYFYWYRQILGQKVEFLVSFYNNEISEKSEIFDDQFSVERPDGSNFTLKIRSTKLEDSAMYFCASSETSGTDTQYFGPGTRLTVL.

This chain connects TRBV5-6 to TRBJ2-7; tentatively, D is TRBD2 (6 bases). The CDR3 runs to 13 residues. V was cut by 2 bases and J by 6 bases, with 12 bases left in between. Germline lookup yields CDR1 SGHDT and CDR2 YYEEEE. CDR3 nucleotide sequence: TGTGCCAGCAGCTTTGCGGGGCTGGGCGAGCAGTACTTC. This codes for CASSFAGLGEQYF. Filled out from reference TRBV5-6 and TRBJ2-7, the complete variable domain reads DAGVTQSPTHLIKTRGQQVTLRCSPKSGHDTVSWYQQALGQGPQFIFQYYEEEERQRGNFPDRFSGHQFPNYSSELNVNALLLGDSALYLCASSFAGLGEQYFGPGTRLTVT.

This clone was detected only once. V and J are TRBV2 and TRBJ2-7, with 7 bases lining up with TRBD1. The length of the CDR3 is 14 residues. V lost 4 bases, J lost 0 bases, and 3 bases stayed unmatched. Germline V lookup: CDR1 SNHLY, CDR2 FYNNEI. CDR3 residues: CASSVRGHSYEQYF. The CDR3 DNA reads TGTGCCAGCAGTGTTAGGGGGCACTCCTACGAGCAGTACTTC.

The gene calls are TRBV29-1 and TRBJ1-2; TRBD1 agrees at 9 bases. There are 14 residues in the CDR3. Germline V lookup: CDR1 SQVTM, CDR2 ANQGSEA. Trimming cost V 4 bases and J 4 bases; bases outside gene matches: 7. The CDR3 region is CSVGGQGPAYGYTF. The CDR3 DNA follows: TGCAGCGTTGGTGGACAGGGGCCTGCCTATGGCTACACCTTC.

V and J are TRBV24-1 and TRBJ2-1, with 16 bases identical to TRBD2. From germline, CDR1 is KGHDR and CDR2 SFDVKD. CDR3 size: 18 residues. The V and J ends lost 3 bases and 2 bases, in that order; junction bases with no gene match: 3. The CDR3 nucleotides are TGTGCCACCAGTGATACGGGACTAGCGGGGGGGCCCTACAATGAGCAGTTCTTC. This encodes CATSDTGLAGGPYNEQFF.

J is TRBJ1-1 and V is TRBV14, with no clear D. The CDR3 sequence is 14 residues long. V was trimmed by 4 bases and J by 0 bases, leaving 9 bases between them. In germline, CDR1 is SGHDN, CDR2 FVKESK. Here the CDR3 reads CASSRGWLNTEAFF. The CDR3, as DNA: TGTGCCAGCAGCCGCGGGTGGCTGAACACTGAAGCTTTCTTT.

The chain uses TRBV19 and TRBJ1-1; D is possibly TRBD1 (5 bases). V dropped 3 bases and J dropped 4 bases, with 18 bases sitting between them. CDR3 size: 16 residues. Germline V gene lookup returns CDR1 LNHDA and CDR2 SQIVND (reference sequence). The DNA of the CDR3 is TGTGCCAGTAGTATTATGGGAGTCGGGGGTGGCACTGAAGCTTTCTTT. Amino acids: CASSIMGVGGGTEAFF.

The table lists this clone with a count of one. J is TRBJ2-2 and V is TRBV5-1, with D hard to call. Per germline, CDR1 SGHRS and CDR2 YFSETQ. This CDR3 is built from 15 residues. V lost 2 bases and J lost 1, with 9 bases in between. CDR3 in DNA: TGCGCCAGCAGCTTAAAGGCGCGGAACACCGGGGAGCTGTTTTTT. It translates to CASSLKARNTGELFF.

The genes are TRBV9 and TRBJ2-3; 7 positions agree with TRBD2. The CDR3 has 15 amino acids. The germline CDR1 and CDR2 sequences are SGDLS and YYNGEE. The ends lost 3 bases at V and 2 bases at J; junction bases unmatched: 6. The CDR3 loop is CASSGAGPSTDTQYF. For the CDR3, the DNA is TGTGCCAGCAGCGGAGCGGGGCCATCCACAGATACGCAGTATTTT.

The rearrangement uses TRBV5-1 and TRBJ1-1; unclear D gene. Germline V gene data show CDR1 as SGHRS and CDR2 as YFSETQ. Trimming pared 5 bases from V and 0 bases from J, leaving 8 bases between. This CDR3 comprises 13 residues. DNA of the CDR3: TGCGCCAGCAGAGATACGCTGAACACTGAAGCTTTCTTT. Its translation: CASRDTLNTEAFF.

The rearrangement joins TRBV2 to TRBJ1-1, with 7 nucleotides matching TRBD1. Germline V gene sequence: CDR1 SNHLY, CDR2 FYNNEI. With 4 bases clipped from V and 9 bases from J, the junction kept 2 bases outside the gene matches. This CDR3 comprises 11 residues. Here the CDR3 reads CASSGGQKAFF. The CDR3 DNA follows: TGTGCCAGCAGTGGGGGACAGAAAGCTTTCTTT.

The rearrangement links TRBV12-3 or TRBV12-4 to TRBJ1-6; 7 bases align to TRBD1. The CDR3 has 13 residues. J gave up 9 bases and V 10 bases, and 9 bases lay outside the gene matches. DNA for the CDR3: TGTGCCATCTCGGGGACAGAGGGTTCACCCCTCCACTTT. Translating gives CAISGTEGSPLHF.